These 22 T cell receptor beta chains share one sample of origin, sequenced in a study of tumor-infiltrating lymphocytes in oesophageal squamous cell carcinoma. TCRdb ran MiXCR on the PCR reads and lists one entry per CDR3 protein. The data contain about 12,000 distinct CDR3 sequences, roughly 55% of them singletons. The sequenced sample consisted of esophageal tumor tissue. These receptors originate from a female donor with esophageal squamous cell carcinoma.

This rearrangement joins TRBV7-2 to TRBJ2-3; TRBD1 matches at 8 bases. The junction had 3 bases not matched to a gene; V was cut back by 0 bases and J by 10 bases. Germline V CDR1 and CDR2: SGHTA, FQGNSA. The CDR3 totals 13 residues. Written as DNA, the CDR3 is TGTGCCAGCAGCTTAGCAGGACAGGGATCGCAGTATTTT. Translated: CASSLAGQGSQYF.

The V and J genes are TRBV12-3 or TRBV12-4 and TRBJ2-3; tentatively, D is TRBD1 or TRBD2 (5 bases each). The CDR3 runs 15 residues. Trimming took 5 bases from V and 5 from J, leaving 17 bases between them. The CDR3 nucleotides read TGTGCCAGCAGTCCCAGCCCCGGGGCCCAAGATACGCAGTATTTT. This gives the protein CASSPSPGAQDTQYF.

There are many counts of this clonotype. CDR3 residues: CASSRDRGSSLQGVEQYF. For the CDR3, the DNA is TGTGCCAGCAGCCGGGACAGGGGGTCTAGCCTCCAGGGAGTGGAGCAGTACTTC. This chain joins TRBV5-6 and TRBJ2-1; 11 nucleotides agree with TRBD1. The last part of the DNA fits TRBJ2-7 better; the J call may be wrong. The CDR3 consists of 18 residues. The V gene's germline CDR1 is SGHDT and CDR2 YYEEEE.

V is TRBV11-3 and J is TRBJ2-3, with D unclear. Between the trimmed V and J ends, which lost 5 bases and 6 bases, there was a span of 9 bases. Germline values: CDR1 SGHNT, CDR2 YENEEA. CDR3 size: 12 residues. CDR3 sequence: CASSREPDTQYF. Here the CDR3 DNA reads TGTGCCAGCAGCCGTGAGCCGGATACGCAGTATTTT.

This clonotype occurred once. The rearrangement links TRBV7-2 to TRBJ2-7, with TRBD1 matching 9 bases. The J call could be wrong; TRBJ2-1 is a better fit for the DNA end. CDR1 and CDR2 from the germline V gene are SGHTA and FQGNSA. CDR3 size: 15 residues. This chain's CDR3 is CASSLLQGAQNEQFF. The CDR3 nucleotides are TGTGCCAGCAGCTTATTACAGGGGGCGCAAAATGAGCAGTTCTTC.

For this clonotype: One end of the junction is discordant with germline, which a read error may explain. This sequence joins TRBV7-6 and TRBJ2-3, with a tentative D call TRBD2 (6 bases). The CDR3 length is 14 residues. CDR1 and CDR2 (germline): SGHVS, FNYEAQ. CDR3 coding DNA: TGTGCTAGCAGCTTTGGAGGGAACACAGATACGCAGTATTTT. As protein: CASSFGGNTDTQYF.

This clonotype was recorded a few times. The CDR3 region is CSARVTSKTGELFF. The CDR3 bases are TGCAGTGCTAGAGTGACTAGCAAAACCGGGGAGCTGTTTTTT. The V and J genes are TRBV20-1 and TRBJ2-2; 7 positions agree with TRBD2. After removal of 1 base from V and 5 bases from J, the junction contained 4 bases not matched to a gene. Germline CDR1 and CDR2: DFQATT and SNEGSKA (reference sequence). This CDR3 spans 14 amino acids.

The chain combines TRBV7-6 with TRBJ2-5; maybe TRBD1 (6 bases). Trimming took 5 bases from V and 4 from J, leaving 14 bases between them. CDR1 SGHVS and CDR2 FNYEAQ come from the germline V gene. The CDR3 extends over 14 amino acids. The CDR3 coding sequence is TGTGCCAGCAGCCGGATACAGGGTATAGAGACCCAGTACTTC. Translated: CASSRIQGIETQYF.

This clonotype has ten or more counts. The V and J genes are TRBV12-3 or TRBV12-4 and TRBJ1-1, with a tentative D call TRBD1 (6 bases). The CDR3 is 13 residues long. With 6 bases removed from V and 0 bases from J, the gap between germline ends came to 8 bases. In nucleotides, the CDR3 is TGTGCCAGCAGGCACAGGGTGAACACTGAAGCTTTCTTT. Its protein is CASRHRVNTEAFF.

This clonotype is labeled medium-sized (0.01 to 0.1%). The chain has TRBV3-1 and TRBJ2-3, with D maybe TRBD2 (6 bases). From germline, CDR1 is LGHDT and CDR2 YNNKEL (reference sequence). V lost 1 base and J 0 bases, leaving 11 bases between the germline ends. This CDR3 comprises 16 residues. The CDR3 spells CASSQVGGASTDTQYF. CDR3 in DNA: TGTGCCAGCAGCCAAGTCGGAGGGGCGAGCACAGATACGCAGTATTTT.

This clonotype was counted a few times. The chain recombines TRBV7-2 with TRBJ1-2; unclear D gene. This CDR3 is 13 amino acids long. The germline V and J ends were trimmed by 1 base and 2 bases, with 5 bases remaining between them. Per germline, CDR1 SGHTA and CDR2 FQGNSA. CDR3 amino acids: CASSLGGNYGYTF. The CDR3, as DNA: TGTGCCAGCAGCTTAGGCGGAAACTATGGCTACACCTTC.

V is TRBV7-2 and J is TRBJ2-7, with 10 nucleotides matching TRBD1. Gene TRBJ2-5 matches the end of the DNA better, so the J call may be wrong. The CDR3 has 15 residues. CDR1 and CDR2 from the germline V gene are SGHTA and FQGNSA. The CDR3: CASSGGTGVRGTQYF. CDR3 DNA sequence: TGTGCCAGCAGCGGAGGGACAGGGGTTCGGGGGACCCAGTACTTC.

The chain combines TRBV7-4 with TRBJ2-3; D is ambiguous. The DNA matches TRBJ1-1 better at its end, which makes the J call doubtful. Germline-derived CDR1 and CDR2 are SGHVT and SQSDAQ. The CDR3 sequence is 13 residues long. CDR3 loop: CASSLRSNTEAFF. The CDR3 DNA sequence: TGTGCCAGCAGCTTAAGGTCGAACACTGAAGCTTTCTTT.

This clonotype is labeled medium-sized (0.01 to 0.1%). V gene TRBV10-3 combines with J gene TRBJ1-5; no firm D call. Trimming shortened V by 5 bases and J by 7 bases, and 21 bases separated the two germline ends. The CDR3 spans 16 residues. Looked up from germline, CDR1 is ENHRY and CDR2 is SYGVKD. The CDR3 loop is CAISSPSAKADQPQHF. As DNA, the CDR3 is TGTGCCATCAGTTCCCCTTCCGCGAAGGCGGACCAGCCCCAGCATTTT.

Many counts were recorded for this clonotype. The V gene is TRBV5-4, the J gene TRBJ2-2; tentative D call: TRBD2 (6 bases). Germline values: CDR1 SGHNT, CDR2 YYREEE (reference sequence). CDR3 length: 15 amino acids. Trimming shortened V by 4 bases and J by 5 bases, and 15 bases separated the two germline ends. The CDR3, as DNA: TGTGCCAGCAGCCCCGACTTACGGGAGACCGGGGAGCTGTTTTTT. Amino acid sequence: CASSPDLRETGELFF.

The chain carries TRBV7-6 and TRBJ2-6, with 8 bases lining up with TRBD2. Looked up from germline, CDR1 is SGHVS and CDR2 is FNYEAQ. The J segment lost 3 bases and the V segment lost 5 bases, leaving 6 bases of the junction unmatched. The CDR3 contains 16 residues. CDR3 protein: CASSTGGASGANVLTF. The CDR3 nucleotides are TGTGCCAGCAGCACGGGGGGGGCGAGTGGGGCCAACGTCCTGACTTTC.

The chain uses TRBV7-4 and TRBJ2-1; D is uncertain. The germline V gene has CDR1 SGHVT and CDR2 SQSDAQ. V lost 1 base and J 7 bases, leaving 5 bases between the germline ends. The CDR3 runs to 12 residues. The CDR3 reads CASSLGKNEQFF. The CDR3 nucleotides are TGTGCCAGCAGCTTAGGAAAAAATGAGCAGTTCTTC.

This clonotype was detected only once. One junction end disagrees with the germline gene, perhaps due to a read error. The gene calls are TRBV12-3 or TRBV12-4 and TRBJ1-6; D is ambiguous. This CDR3 comprises 15 residues. CDR3 amino acids: CASSLTGSYNSPLHF. As DNA, the CDR3 is TGTGCCAGCAGTTTAACCGGCTCCTATAATTCACCCCTCCACTTC.

This clonotype was detected a few times. In this CDR3 the conserved last residue, phenylalanine or tryptophan, is missing, so a read error is likely. The limits of the CDR3 on the DNA are not certain, so only TCRdb's listed CDR3 is given. This rearrangement joins TRBV7-3 to TRBJ2-5. CDR1 and CDR2 from the germline V gene are SGHTA and FQGTGA. Counting both end residues, the CDR3 totals 15 amino acids. The CDR3 protein is CASSLTRTYEQYFGN.

The chain joins TRBV7-9 to TRBJ2-3; 11 bases are shared with TRBD2. The germline gives CDR1 SEHNR, CDR2 FQNEAQ (reference sequence). V lost 5 bases to trimming and J lost 5 bases; unmatched junction nucleotides: 9. The CDR3 totals 16 residues. The CDR3 reads CASSLIAGGPGDTQYF. In DNA form, the CDR3 reads TGTGCCAGCAGCCTGATAGCGGGAGGGCCGGGAGATACGCAGTATTTT.

This clonotype was seen a single time. This rearrangement joins TRBV7-2 to TRBJ2-7; 9 bases match TRBD2. Matching the DNA end better, TRBJ2-1 makes the J call doubtful. CDR3 length: 15 amino acids. The V gene's germline CDR1 is SGHTA and CDR2 FQGNSA. CDR3 nucleotide sequence: TGTGCCAGCAGCTTAGTCCTAGCGGGATATGTTGAGCAGTTCTTC. This codes for CASSLVLAGYVEQFF.

This clonotype was observed a handful of times. This sequence joins TRBV20-1 and TRBJ1-6; D is unclear. The CDR3 extends over 11 amino acids. Trimming cost V 6 bases and J 9 bases, with 9 bases left between them. From germline, CDR1 is DFQATT and CDR2 SNEGSKA (reference sequence). CDR3 sequence reads: CSAAVGSPLHF. CDR3 sequence (DNA): TGCAGTGCCGCCGTCGGTTCACCCCTCCACTTT.